Listed here are 27 T cell receptor beta chains from one sample, sequenced in a study of blood T cell repertoires in COVID-19. TCRdb's copy holds only in-frame clones and misses some; the assay was immunoSEQ multiplex PCR. The sample has about 240,000 clones; roughly nine tenths are singletons. Sequencing was carried out using peripheral blood. The receptors derive from a man aged 60 to 69 with acute or convalescent COVID-19.

CDR3 sequence (DNA): TGTGCCAGCAGCCAAGATCGAGGAACAGGGGGGACGAACACTGAAGCTTTCTTT. This gives the protein CASSQDRGTGGTNTEAFF. This sequence joins TRBV3-1 (or the pseudogene TRBV3-2) and TRBJ1-1; TRBD1 matches at 8 bases. CDR3 size: 18 residues. The V gene's germline CDR1 is LGHDT and CDR2 YNNKEL (reference sequence). Trimming removed 0 bases from V and 1 base from J; junction bases left unmatched: 10.

The rearrangement joins TRBV5-8 to TRBJ1-5; D not resolved. Germline values: CDR1 SGHTS, CDR2 YDEGEE. Trimming shortened V by 4 bases and J by 0 bases, and 8 bases separated the two germline ends. There are 14 residues in the CDR3. CDR3 DNA: TGTGCCAGCAGCCGCGGGGATAGCAATCAGCCCCAGCATTTT. Its protein is CASSRGDSNQPQHF.

The gene calls are TRBV7-2 and TRBJ2-7, with 8 bases lining up with TRBD2. Germline trimming cut 6 bases from V and 6 bases from J; bases unmatched to any gene: 10. CDR1 and CDR2 (germline): SGHTA, FQGNSA. The CDR3 consists of 14 residues. CDR3 amino acids: CASRDPGLGLEQYF. The CDR3, as DNA: TGTGCCAGCAGGGATCCGGGACTAGGTCTCGAGCAGTACTTC.

As DNA, the CDR3 is TGTGCCAGCAGCCTAGCGTGGGCTACTGAAGCTTTCTTT. This codes for CASSLAWATEAFF. The chain joins TRBV11-2 to TRBJ1-1; no clear D gene. The CDR3 has 13 amino acids. The V gene's germline CDR1 is SGHAT and CDR2 FQNNGV. V lost 5 bases and J lost 5, with 12 bases in between.

The genes are TRBV18 and TRBJ2-7; 11 nucleotides line up with TRBD1. The length of the CDR3 is 15 residues. Losses at the gene ends were 6 bases for V and 2 bases for J; bases not matched to a gene: 6. Germline lookup yields CDR1 KGHSH and CDR2 LQKENI. For the CDR3, the DNA is TGTGCCAGCTCCCTCGGGACAGGGGGTACCTACGAGCAGTACTTC. As protein: CASSLGTGGTYEQYF.

This clone was observed once. The rearrangement uses TRBV5-1 and TRBJ2-7; 8 bases are shared with TRBD2. The CDR3 runs to 16 residues. Germline V gene sequence: CDR1 SGHRS, CDR2 YFSETQ. J lost 3 bases, V lost 3 bases, and 11 bases had no gene match. This CDR3 reads CASSSDVAGGVYEQYF. The DNA of the CDR3 is TGCGCCAGCAGCTCCGACGTGGCGGGAGGAGTCTACGAGCAGTACTTC.

The V call is TRBV11-3, the J call TRBJ1-2; TRBD1 agrees at 9 bases. The CDR3 runs 14 residues. V lost 5 bases, J lost 4 bases, and 5 bases stayed unmatched. Germline V gene data show CDR1 as SGHNT and CDR2 as YENEEA. The CDR3 coding sequence is TGTGCCAGCAGCCGCGGGACAGGGCGCTATGGCTACACCTTC. Protein product: CASSRGTGRYGYTF.

The chain uses TRBV6-2 or TRBV6-3 and TRBJ1-4, with 8 bases fitting TRBD1. The junction had 6 bases not matched to a gene; V was cut back by 6 bases and J by 9 bases. The CDR3 extends over 13 amino acids. From germline, CDR1 is MNHEY and CDR2 SVGEGT. CDR3 bases: TGTGCCAGCAGCCCGGACAGGGAGAAAAAACTGTTTTTT. Its protein is CASSPDREKKLFF.

This chain links TRBV9 with TRBJ2-6, with D unresolved. The CDR3 contains 15 residues. Germline V gene sequence: CDR1 SGDLS, CDR2 YYNGEE. Trimming took off 0 bases at V and 1 base at J, with 5 bases between the two ends. The CDR3: CASSVGGSGANVLTF. The CDR3 nucleotides read TGTGCCAGCAGCGTAGGAGGATCTGGGGCCAACGTCCTGACTTTC.

The genes are TRBV5-1 and TRBJ2-4, with D hard to call. With 5 bases removed from V and 0 bases from J, the gap between germline ends came to 9 bases. This CDR3 has 14 amino acids. Per the germline V gene, CDR1 is SGHRS and CDR2 is YFSETQ. The CDR3 loop is CASRSGTAKNIQYF. The CDR3 nucleotides are TGCGCCAGCAGGTCAGGCACAGCCAAAAACATTCAGTACTTC.

This clone was seen more than once but under ten times. V and J are TRBV12-5 and TRBJ1-6, with D maybe TRBD1 (5 bases). Trimming cost V 4 bases and J 14 bases, with 21 bases left between them. In germline, CDR1 is LGHNT, CDR2 FRNRAP. The CDR3 contains 15 residues. The CDR3 DNA reads TGTGCTAGTGGTTCATCGCAGGGCGGATTTGGGTCCCTCCACTTT. Translated, it gives CASGSSQGGFGSLHF.

The CDR3 DNA follows: TGTGCCAGCAGTTTAAACGGGGCAGGGGGCGAGTACGAGCAGTACTTC. Residues: CASSLNGAGGEYEQYF. This chain uses TRBV7-8 with TRBJ2-7; 8 bases fit TRBD1. The CDR3 has 16 residues. Per germline, CDR1 SGHVS and CDR2 FQNEAQ. Trimming cost V 6 bases and J 4 bases; bases outside gene matches: 14.

The chain has TRBV5-1 and TRBJ2-5, with D unclear. Trimming took off 0 bases at V and 4 bases at J, with 10 bases between the two ends. The germline CDR1 and CDR2 sequences are SGHRS and YFSETQ. The CDR3 runs to 14 residues. CDR3 sequence (DNA): TGCGCCAGCAGCTTGGGGCCCCCCCCAGAGACCCAGTACTTC. Its protein is CASSLGPPPETQYF.

The chain joins TRBV5-5 to TRBJ1-2, with TRBD1 as a possible D gene (5 bases). V lost 3 bases and J 7 bases, leaving 28 bases between the germline ends. The CDR3 contains 18 residues. Germline V lookup: CDR1 SGHKS, CDR2 YYEKEE (reference sequence). CDR3 region: CASSSSRDFGQAVGGYTF. The CDR3 nucleotides are TGTGCCAGCAGCTCGTCCCGGGACTTTGGTCAGGCCGTTGGTGGCTACACCTTC.

The table lists this clone with a count of one. The chain combines TRBV18 with TRBJ2-1; D unclear. Trimming left V 3 bases short and J 3 bases short, with 9 bases between. The CDR3 sequence is 14 residues long. Looked up from germline, CDR1 is KGHSH and CDR2 is LQKENI. CDR3 nucleotide sequence: TGTGCCAGCTCACCCCTCGTAGACTACAATGAGCAGTTCTTC. Protein sequence: CASSPLVDYNEQFF. The full variable domain, rest sourced from reference TRBV18 and TRBJ2-1, is NAGVMQNPRHLVRRRGQEARLRCSPMKGHSHVYWYRQLPEEGLKFMVYLQKENIIDESGMPKERFSAEFPKEGPSILRIQQVVRGDSAAYFCASSPLVDYNEQFFGPGTRLTVL.

This clone appeared once. The chain has TRBV7-6 and TRBJ1-3; D gene unclear. The germline V gene encodes CDR1 SGHVS and CDR2 FNYEAQ. Trimming cost V 5 bases and J 0 bases, with 17 bases left between them. This CDR3 has 17 amino acids. The CDR3 nucleotides are TGTGCCAGCAGCCAGCTGGAGGTGCGAGGCTCTGGAAACACCATATATTTT. It encodes CASSQLEVRGSGNTIYF. Complete variable domain (other parts from reference TRBV7-6 and TRBJ1-3): GAGVSQSPRYKVTKRGQDVALRCDPISGHVSLYWYRQALGQGPEFLTYFNYEAQQDKSGLPNDRFSAERPEGSISTLTIQRTEQRDSAMYRCASSQLEVRGSGNTIYFGEGSWLTVV.

The chain uses TRBV29-1 and TRBJ2-5; D possibly corresponds to TRBD2 (6 bases). Trimming took 6 bases from V and 2 from J, leaving 10 bases between them. Per germline, CDR1 SQVTM and CDR2 ANQGSEA. The CDR3 runs to 12 residues. CDR3 sequence reads: CSVTREQETQYF. Written as DNA, the CDR3 is TGCAGCGTCACCCGGGAGCAAGAGACCCAGTACTTC.

V usage is TRBV6-1 and J usage is TRBJ2-1; D not resolved. V was pared by 5 bases and J by 6 bases, with 8 bases between. CDR1 MNHNS and CDR2 SASEGT come from the germline V gene. The CDR3 covers 12 residues. The CDR3 protein is CASSSTPNEQFF. The CDR3, as DNA: TGTGCCAGCAGTTCTACCCCCAATGAGCAGTTCTTC.

The chain is built from TRBV7-2 and TRBJ1-2; D gene unclear. V was pared by 1 base and J by 4 bases, with 7 bases between. The germline CDR1 and CDR2 sequences are SGHTA and FQGNSA. The CDR3 covers 13 residues. The CDR3 region has the DNA TGTGCCAGCAGCTTAGGTCTCGTCTATGGCTACACCTTC. Protein sequence: CASSLGLVYGYTF. The full variable domain, completed using reference TRBV7-2 and TRBJ1-2, is GAGVSQSPSNKVTEKGKDVELRCDPISGHTALYWYRQSLGQGLEFLIYFQGNSAPDKSGLPSDRFSAERTGGSVSTLTIQRTQQEDSAVYLCASSLGLVYGYTFGSGTRLTVV.

The V gene is TRBV18, the J gene TRBJ1-2, with 9 bases matching TRBD1. The CDR3 is made up of 15 amino acids. The J segment lost 6 bases and the V segment lost 3 bases, leaving 8 bases of the junction unmatched. CDR1 is KGHSH and CDR2 is LQKENI in the germline V gene. This CDR3 is CASSPMDRGGHGYTF. CDR3 DNA: TGTGCCAGCTCACCGATGGACAGGGGAGGGCATGGCTACACCTTC.

V usage is TRBV5-1 and J usage is TRBJ1-3; the match to TRBD1 covers 9 bases. Germline trimming cut 4 bases from V and 4 bases from J; bases unmatched to any gene: 9. The germline V gene encodes CDR1 SGHRS and CDR2 YFSETQ. The CDR3 spans 16 residues. The CDR3, as DNA: TGCGCCAGCAGCCGCAGTCGGACAGGGGCAGGAAACACCATATATTTT. Encoded protein: CASSRSRTGAGNTIYF. The whole variable domain, filled in from reference TRBV5-1 and TRBJ1-3, reads KAGVTQTPRYLIKTRGQQVTLSCSPISGHRSVSWYQQTPGQGLQFLFEYFSETQRNKGNFPGRFSGRQFSNSRSEMNVSTLELGDSALYLCASSRSRTGAGNTIYFGEGSWLTVV.

The chain carries TRBV5-6 and TRBJ1-4; D is possibly TRBD1 (6 bases). Germline CDR1 is SGHDT and CDR2 is YYEEEE. Deletions cut 4 bases from V and 4 bases from J, with 14 bases between. The CDR3 contains 15 residues. The CDR3 sequence: CASSLTGLGNEKLFF. The CDR3 DNA follows: TGTGCCAGCAGCCTCACAGGGCTCGGTAATGAAAAACTGTTTTTT. The full variable domain, rest sourced from reference TRBV5-6 and TRBJ1-4, is DAGVTQSPTHLIKTRGQQVTLRCSPKSGHDTVSWYQQALGQGPQFIFQYYEEEERQRGNFPDRFSGHQFPNYSSELNVNALLLGDSALYLCASSLTGLGNEKLFFGSGTQLSVL.

The genes are TRBV24-1 and TRBJ2-2; weak D call: TRBD2 (5 bases). The CDR3 totals 16 residues. The V end was cut by 2 bases, the J end by 0 bases, with 9 bases between. CDR1 and CDR2 (germline): KGHDR, SFDVKD. CDR3 coding DNA: TGTGCCACCAGTGATTACGACGGGGCGAACACCGGGGAGCTGTTTTTT. As protein: CATSDYDGANTGELFF.

This chain uses TRBV19 with TRBJ1-6, with D hard to call. The length of the CDR3 is 14 residues. Trimming pared 5 bases from V and 10 bases from J, leaving 15 bases between. Germline CDR1 and CDR2: LNHDA and SQIVND (reference sequence). The CDR3 bases are TGTGCCAGTAGTCTCCGAGCAAGAGGATCACCCCTCCACTTT. Residues: CASSLRARGSPLHF.

The rearrangement uses TRBV24-1 and TRBJ1-1, with 7 bases fitting TRBD1. Trimming at V came to 7 bases and at J to 1 base, leaving 2 bases not matched to a gene. Germline V gene data show CDR1 as KGHDR and CDR2 as SFDVKD. The CDR3 runs to 13 residues. The CDR3 is CATRGQQNTEAFF. CDR3 coding DNA: TGTGCCACCAGGGGACAGCAGAACACTGAAGCTTTCTTT.

This chain links TRBV27 with TRBJ1-5; D is unclear. This CDR3 is 13 amino acids long. V was cut by 4 bases and J by 0 bases, with 4 bases left in between. From germline, CDR1 is MNHEY and CDR2 SMNVEV (reference sequence). The CDR3 loop reads CASSSVSNQPQHF. The CDR3 nucleotides are TGTGCCAGCAGTTCGGTTAGCAATCAGCCCCAGCATTTT.

V is TRBV15 and J is TRBJ2-7; 8 nucleotides line up with TRBD2. The CDR3 runs to 15 residues. With V trimmed by 3 bases and J by 5 bases, 9 bases remained unmatched. Germline V lookup: CDR1 LNHNV, CDR2 YYDKDF (reference sequence). The DNA of the CDR3 is TGTGCCACCAGCAGGGACGGCGGGGGGCAGGACGAGCAGTACTTC. Its protein product is CATSRDGGGQDEQYF. Variable domain in full (rest from reference TRBV15 and TRBJ2-7): DAMVIQNPRYQVTQFGKPVTLSCSQTLNHNVMYWYQQKSSQAPKLLFHYYDKDFNNEADTPDNFQSRRPNTSFCFLDIRSPGLGDTAMYLCATSRDGGGQDEQYFGPGTRLTVT.